The TCR beta chain described here comes from a study of blood T cell repertoires in COVID-19. Study-wide context: Samples taken during acute and convalescent COVID-19 were collected in the United States, Italy and Spain. PBMCs, B-cell-depleted T cells, or T cells provided the cDNA or gDNA that made up the material.

This CDR3 comprises 15 residues. Germline values: CDR1 PRHDT, CDR2 FYEKMQ (reference sequence). V lost 6 bases to trimming and J lost 7 bases; unmatched junction nucleotides: 8. The table came from immunoSEQ multiplex PCR; TCRdb's copy has only in-frame clones and leaves some out. Here the sample spans around 320,000 clones, roughly 85% being singletons. The sequenced sample consisted of peripheral blood. The chain is built from TRBV13 and TRBJ1-4, with TRBD1 matching over 10 bases. This TCR was sampled from a human donor in a cohort sampled during active COVID-19. DNA for the CDR3: TGTGCCAGCAGGAGCCGGGACAGGGGCCTTGAAAAACTGTTTTTT. This translates into CASRSRDRGLEKLFF.